This record concerns one T cell receptor beta chain sequence. Its specificity is unknown. At one boundary the junction diverges from the germline segment, which might be a read error. This sample's RNA came from whole unsorted tissue. The normal lung tissue was taken more than 3 cm from the tumor edge. Newly diagnosed lung cancer patients had thoracic surgery in China, August–November 2014, without prior chemotherapy. These data come from a study of tumor and adjacent non-tumor tissue in lung cancer. Study context: The cohort had around twelve adenocarcinoma, a couple of squamous cell and 1 small cell patients. On average, productive TCRbeta reads reached about 4.2 million per sample.

Three rounds of nested PCR, following a modified ARM-PCR protocol, produced the TCRbeta library. TCRdb called the multiplex PCR reads again in MiXCR, with one record for every CDR3 protein. Of about 110,000 distinct CDR3 sequences detected, about 65% appear once; the ten largest clones hold under 20%. Points from the study as a whole: Top 100 clones took a larger repertoire share in normal lung.

Looked up from germline, CDR1 is SGHDT and CDR2 is YYEEEE. CDR3 length equals 15 residues. The V and J genes are TRBV5-6 and TRBJ2-1, with D possibly being TRBD2 (5 bases). The sequence was collected from a man between 60 and 75 years old with non-small cell lung cancer. Specimen: distant non-tumor lung tissue. This CDR3 is CASSETWGAYNGQFF. For the CDR3, the DNA is TGTGCCAGCAGCGAGACATGGGGAGCCTACAATGGGCAGTTCTTC.